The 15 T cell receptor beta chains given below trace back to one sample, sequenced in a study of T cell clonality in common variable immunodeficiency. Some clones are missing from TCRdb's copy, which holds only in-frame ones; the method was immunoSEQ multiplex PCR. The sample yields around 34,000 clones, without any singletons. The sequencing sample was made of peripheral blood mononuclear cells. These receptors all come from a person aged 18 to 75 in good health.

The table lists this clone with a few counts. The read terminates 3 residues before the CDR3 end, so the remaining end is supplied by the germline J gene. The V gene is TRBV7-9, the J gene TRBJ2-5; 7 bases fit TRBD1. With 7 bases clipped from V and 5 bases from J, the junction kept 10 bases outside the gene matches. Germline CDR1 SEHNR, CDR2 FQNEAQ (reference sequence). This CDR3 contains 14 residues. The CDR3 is CASIQGHPAETQYF. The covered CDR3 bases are TGTGCCAGCATACAGGGGCATCCTGCGGAGACC. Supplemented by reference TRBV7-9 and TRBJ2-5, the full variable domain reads DTGVSQNPRHKITKRGQNVTFRCDPISEHNRLYWYRQTLGQGPEFLTYFQNEAQLEKSRLLSDRFSAERPKGSFSTLEIQRTEQGDSAMYLCASIQGHPAETQYFGPGTRLLVL.

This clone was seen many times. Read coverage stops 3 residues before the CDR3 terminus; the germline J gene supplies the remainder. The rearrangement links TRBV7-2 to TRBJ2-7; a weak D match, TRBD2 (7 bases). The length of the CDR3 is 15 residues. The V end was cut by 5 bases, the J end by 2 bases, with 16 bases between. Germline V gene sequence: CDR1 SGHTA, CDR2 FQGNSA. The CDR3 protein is CASSLGGGSPYEQYF. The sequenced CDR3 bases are TGTGCCAGCAGCCTAGGGGGGGGGTCGCCCTACGAG. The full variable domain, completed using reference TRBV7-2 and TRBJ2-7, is GAGVSQSPSNKVTEKGKDVELRCDPISGHTALYWYRQSLGQGLEFLIYFQGNSAPDKSGLPSDRFSAERTGGSVSTLTIQRTQQEDSAVYLCASSLGGGSPYEQYFGPGTRLTVT.

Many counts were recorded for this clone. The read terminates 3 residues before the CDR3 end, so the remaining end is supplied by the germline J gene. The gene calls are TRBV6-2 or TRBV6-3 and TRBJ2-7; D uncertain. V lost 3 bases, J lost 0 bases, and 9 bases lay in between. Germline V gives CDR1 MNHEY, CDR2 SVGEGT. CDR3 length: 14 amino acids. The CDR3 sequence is CASSYVNSSYEQYF. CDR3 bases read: TGTGCCAGCAGTTATGTAAACAGCTCCTACGAG.

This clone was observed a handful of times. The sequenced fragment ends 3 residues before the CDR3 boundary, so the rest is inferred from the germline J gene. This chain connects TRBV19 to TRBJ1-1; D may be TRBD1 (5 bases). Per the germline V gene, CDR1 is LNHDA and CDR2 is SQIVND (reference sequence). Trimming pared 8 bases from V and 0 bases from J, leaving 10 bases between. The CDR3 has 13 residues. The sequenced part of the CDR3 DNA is TGTGCCAGTCTACAGGAGATGAACACTGAA. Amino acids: CASLQEMNTE. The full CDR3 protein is CASLQEMNTEAFF.

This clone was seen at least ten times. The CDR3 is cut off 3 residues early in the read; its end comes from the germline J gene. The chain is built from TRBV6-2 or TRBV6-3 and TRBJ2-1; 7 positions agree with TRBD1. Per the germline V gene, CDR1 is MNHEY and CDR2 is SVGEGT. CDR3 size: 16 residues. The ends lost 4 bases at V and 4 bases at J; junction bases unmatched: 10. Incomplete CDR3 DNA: TGTGCCAGCAGTTGCCCGACAGGGAAGGATTACAATGAG. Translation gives CASSCPTGKDYNE. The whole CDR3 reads CASSCPTGKDYNEQFF.

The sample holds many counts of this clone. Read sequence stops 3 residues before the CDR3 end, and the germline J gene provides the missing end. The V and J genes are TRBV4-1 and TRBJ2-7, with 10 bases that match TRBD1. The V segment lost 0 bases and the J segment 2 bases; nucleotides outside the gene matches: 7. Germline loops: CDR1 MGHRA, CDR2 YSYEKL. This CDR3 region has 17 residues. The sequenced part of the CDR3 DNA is TGCGCCAGCAGCCAAGAAGTCTATGGGACAGGGGCCTACGAG. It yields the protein CASSQEVYGTGAYE. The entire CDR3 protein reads CASSQEVYGTGAYEQYF.

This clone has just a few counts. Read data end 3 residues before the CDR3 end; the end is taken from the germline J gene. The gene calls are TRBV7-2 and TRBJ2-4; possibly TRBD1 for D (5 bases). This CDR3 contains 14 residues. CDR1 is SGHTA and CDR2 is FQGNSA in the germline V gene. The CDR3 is CASSPTDTGYGQYF. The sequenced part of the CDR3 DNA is TGTGCCAGCAGCCCGACGGACACCGGATATGGT.

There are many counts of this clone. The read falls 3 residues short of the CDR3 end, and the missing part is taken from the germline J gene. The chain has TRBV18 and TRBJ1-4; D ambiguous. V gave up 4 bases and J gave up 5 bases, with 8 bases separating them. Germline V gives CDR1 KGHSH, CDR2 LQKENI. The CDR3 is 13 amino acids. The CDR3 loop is CASSRGPNEKLFF. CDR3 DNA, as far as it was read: TGTGCCAGCTCACGAGGGCCGAATGAAAAA.

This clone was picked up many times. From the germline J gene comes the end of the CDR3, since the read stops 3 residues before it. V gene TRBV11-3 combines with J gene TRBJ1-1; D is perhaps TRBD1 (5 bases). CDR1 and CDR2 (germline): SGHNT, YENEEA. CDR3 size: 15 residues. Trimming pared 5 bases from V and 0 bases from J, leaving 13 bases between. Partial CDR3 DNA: TGTGCCAGCAGCCCGGGCGGGGCCGTGAACACTGAA. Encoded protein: CASSPGGAVNTE. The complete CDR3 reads CASSPGGAVNTEAFF.

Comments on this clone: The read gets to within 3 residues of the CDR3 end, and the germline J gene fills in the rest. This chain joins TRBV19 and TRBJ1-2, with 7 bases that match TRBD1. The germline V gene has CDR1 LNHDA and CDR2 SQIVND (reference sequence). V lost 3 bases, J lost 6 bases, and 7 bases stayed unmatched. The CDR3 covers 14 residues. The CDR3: CASSMSRGLDGYTF. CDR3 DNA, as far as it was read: TGTGCCAGTAGTATGTCGAGGGGGCTAGATGGC.

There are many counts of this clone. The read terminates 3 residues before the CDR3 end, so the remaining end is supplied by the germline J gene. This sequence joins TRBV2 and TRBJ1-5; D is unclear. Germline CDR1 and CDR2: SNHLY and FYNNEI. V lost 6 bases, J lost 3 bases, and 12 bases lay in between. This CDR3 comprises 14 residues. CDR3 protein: CASSLQHANQPQHF. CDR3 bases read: TGTGCCAGCAGCCTACAGCATGCCAATCAGCCC. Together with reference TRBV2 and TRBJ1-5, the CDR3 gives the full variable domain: EPEVTQTPSHQVTQMGQEVILRCVPISNHLYFYWYRQILGQKVEFLVSFYNNEISEKSEIFDDQFSVERPDGSNFTLKIRSTKLEDSAMYFCASSLQHANQPQHFGDGTRLSIL.

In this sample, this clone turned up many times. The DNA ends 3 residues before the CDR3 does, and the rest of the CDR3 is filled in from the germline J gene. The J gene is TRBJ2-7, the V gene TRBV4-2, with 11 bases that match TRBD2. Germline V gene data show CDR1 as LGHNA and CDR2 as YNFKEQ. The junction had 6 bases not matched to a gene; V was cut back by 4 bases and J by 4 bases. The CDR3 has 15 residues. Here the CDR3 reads CASSPLAGGAYEQYF. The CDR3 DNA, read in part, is TGTGCCAGCAGCCCTTTAGCGGGAGGGGCTTACGAG.

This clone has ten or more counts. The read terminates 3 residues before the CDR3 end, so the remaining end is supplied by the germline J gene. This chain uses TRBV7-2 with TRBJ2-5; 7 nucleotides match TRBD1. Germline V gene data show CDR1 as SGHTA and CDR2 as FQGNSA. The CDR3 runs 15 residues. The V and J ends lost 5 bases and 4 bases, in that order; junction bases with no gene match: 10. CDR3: CASSTRQGKLETQYF. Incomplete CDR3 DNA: TGTGCCAGCAGCACCCGACAGGGAAAGCTAGAGACC. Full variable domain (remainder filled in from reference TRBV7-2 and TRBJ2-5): GAGVSQSPSNKVTEKGKDVELRCDPISGHTALYWYRQSLGQGLEFLIYFQGNSAPDKSGLPSDRFSAERTGGSVSTLTIQRTQQEDSAVYLCASSTRQGKLETQYFGPGTRLLVL.

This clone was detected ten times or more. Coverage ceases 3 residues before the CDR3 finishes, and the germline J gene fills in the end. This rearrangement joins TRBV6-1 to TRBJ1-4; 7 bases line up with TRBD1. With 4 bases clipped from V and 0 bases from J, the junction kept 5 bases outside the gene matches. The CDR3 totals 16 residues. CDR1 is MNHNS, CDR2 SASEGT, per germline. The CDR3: CASSVKTGSTNEKLFF. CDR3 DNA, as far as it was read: TGTGCCAGCAGTGTAAAGACAGGGTCAACTAATGAAAAA.

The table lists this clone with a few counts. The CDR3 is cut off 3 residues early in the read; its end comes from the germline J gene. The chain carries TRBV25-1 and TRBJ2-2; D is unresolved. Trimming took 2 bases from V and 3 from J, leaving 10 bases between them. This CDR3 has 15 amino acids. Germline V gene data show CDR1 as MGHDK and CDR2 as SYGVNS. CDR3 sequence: CASSERGRDTGELFF. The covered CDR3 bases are TGTGCCAGCAGTGAACGTGGGCGAGACACCGGGGAG.